A selection of T cell receptor beta chains follows, all from one sample in a study of cytomegalovirus exposure and HLA in healthy donors. The table came from immunoSEQ multiplex PCR; TCRdb's copy has only in-frame clones and leaves some out. The sample gives under 200,000 clones, approximately 80% of which show up once; approximately 3.4% is in the top ten. Sequencing was done on a sample of PBMCs. The receptors were sampled from a woman between 50 and 59 years old in good health and CMV-seropositive. Each CDR3 is given without its conserved first and last residue.

NA,TRBV27,ASSRTGRRSYEQY
TRBJ1-1,TRBV20-1,SAKSQGRAF
TRBJ1-2,TRBV11-3,ASSPQRLGGYT
TRBJ1-5,TRBV28,ASSSQAVDRPQH
TRBJ2-7,TRBV7-8,ASSPRTSGTYEQY
TRBJ1-2,TRBV7-9,ASSLARTGGNYGYT
TRBJ1-1,TRBV5-5,ASSFQGRGTEAF
TRBJ2-3,TRBV6-5,ASIPQGAVDTQY
TRBJ2-3,TRBV7-2,ATQLAIVGDTQY
TRBJ1-4,TRBV5-1,ASSLESGNEKLF
TRBJ2-7,TRBV7-7,ASSPATGDYEQY
TRBJ2-4,TRBV6-5,ASHRLRENSQY
TRBJ2-7,TRBV7-3,ASSLGSGGYEQY
TRBJ1-2,TRBV21-1,ASSRDRGARLYGYT
TRBJ1-5,TRBV29-1,SVGLGGGSNQPQH
TRBJ2-6,TRBV7-8,ASSPDRAAGANVLT
TRBJ2-1,TRBV6-6,ASSYSRGGGLDEQF
TRBJ1-4,TRBV13,ASSLWDRGSEKLF
TRBJ2-3,TRBV11-3,ASSLDSGGIADTQY
TRBJ2-7,TRBV4-3,ASSQDWNQGAREQY
TRBJ1-2,TRBV13,ASSFRPPGTGSTYGYT
TRBJ2-3,TRBV4-3,ASSPRTPGTDTQY
TRBJ2-5,TRBV27,ASSPRSEETQY
TRBJ2-7,TRBV25-1,ASSEYRGFNYEQY
TRBJ1-5,TRBV15,ATSRELRQPQH
TRBJ2-2,TRBV10-3,AIRTTGEGGELF
TRBJ1-5,TRBV11-3,ASSSSYSINQPQH
TRBJ2-2,TRBV12-5,ASGLESGAGELF
TRBJ1-2,TRBV7-2,ASSARWDGYT
TRBJ2-1,TRBV28,ASRWGLEQF
TRBJ2-3,TRBV4-1,ASSSRLPISTDTQY
TRBJ1-2,TRBV5-1,ASSLGTGTRGYT
TRBJ2-1,TRBV7-9,ASSPSGLAETYNEQF
TRBJ2-5,TRBV30,AWSVPSGIETQY
TRBJ1-2,TRBV28,ASRNPARAYGYT
TRBJ1-2,TRBV7-2,ASRYGTVYGYT
TRBJ2-7,TRBV2,ASSGQGERWY
TRBJ2-3,TRBV7-2,ASSLILAGGPDTDTQY
TRBJ1-4,TRBV6-5,ASSYKGTGLEKLF
TRBJ2-1,TRBV12-5,ASGLTSGASSLEGSNYNEQF
TRBJ2-6,TRBV30,AWSPGQGDVGANVLT
TRBJ1-2,TRBV28,ASSLILGGRGSYGYT
TRBJ2-7,TRBV9,ASSKQGRSRLGEQY
TRBJ2-7,TRBV5-4,ASSLGWEGYEQY
TRBJ1-1,TRBV29-1,SVGTSGTEAF
TRBJ1-2,TRBV20-1,SGQQGKVDT
TRBJ1-2,TRBV30,AWGGQASLYGYT
TRBJ2-5,TRBV18,ASSPPTSGGAKETQY
TRBJ1-1,TRBV5-1,ASSTGQGNTEAF